This T cell receptor beta chain was recorded in a study of shared clonotypes between healthy human individuals. Produced via immunoSEQ multiplex PCR; TCRdb's table is partial and in-frame only. Found here are about 1 million clones, roughly 80% of them singletons; the top ten hold roughly 1.4%. CDR1 is SGHRS and CDR2 is YFSETQ in the germline V gene. V gave up 2 bases and J gave up 3 bases, with 12 bases separating them. The CDR3 spans 15 residues. The source is a man between 18 and 29 years old in good health. Sequences were obtained from memory CD4+ T cells sorted from blood. The subset is: CD45RA-negative fraction. The rearrangement joins TRBV5-1 to TRBJ2-1; TRBD2 is a possible D gene (6 bases). The CDR3 nucleotides are TGCGCCAGCAGCTTCGAGGATAGCGGCTACAATGAGCAGTTCTTC. Translated, it gives CASSFEDSGYNEQFF.